The clone carrying this TCR beta chain has just one count. The record originates from a study of blood T cell repertoires in COVID-19. About the study: Italy, Spain and the United States were the sources of the convalescent and acute COVID-19 samples. PBMCs, B-cell-depleted T cells, or T cells were the source of the cDNA or gDNA that made up the material.

As originally analysed: Nucleated cell number was recorded as an estimate derived from reference gene primer amplification. Sequenced by immunoSEQ multiplex PCR; TCRdb stores in-frame clones only, minus some. D and trimming come from the DNA, and the V and J calls and clone size come from that table. The sample holds more than 65,000 clones, 80% to 85% seen once. This CDR3 is built from 17 residues. Trimming cost V 3 bases and J 0 bases, with 15 bases left between them. The germline gives CDR1 MRHNA, CDR2 SNTAGT. Sequences were obtained from peripheral blood. The chain is built from TRBV6-4 and TRBJ1-3, with D possibly matching TRBD1 (6 bases). The receptor comes from a man in his fifties or sixties with acute or convalescent COVID-19. The CDR3 DNA is TGTGCCAGCAGTGATTTGGACAGCCGACTCTCTGGAAACACCATATATTTT. It is translated as CASSDLDSRLSGNTIYF.